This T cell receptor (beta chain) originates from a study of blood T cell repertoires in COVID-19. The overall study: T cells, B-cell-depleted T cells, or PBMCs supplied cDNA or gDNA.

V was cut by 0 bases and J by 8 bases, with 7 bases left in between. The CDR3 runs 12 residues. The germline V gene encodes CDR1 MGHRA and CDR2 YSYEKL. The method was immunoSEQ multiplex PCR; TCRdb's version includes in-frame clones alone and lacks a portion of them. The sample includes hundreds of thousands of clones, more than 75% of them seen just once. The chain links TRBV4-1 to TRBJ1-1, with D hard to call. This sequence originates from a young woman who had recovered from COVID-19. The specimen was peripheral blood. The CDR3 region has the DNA TGCGCCAGCAGCCAAGATAGGGAGGAAGCTTTCTTT. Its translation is CASSQDREEAFF.